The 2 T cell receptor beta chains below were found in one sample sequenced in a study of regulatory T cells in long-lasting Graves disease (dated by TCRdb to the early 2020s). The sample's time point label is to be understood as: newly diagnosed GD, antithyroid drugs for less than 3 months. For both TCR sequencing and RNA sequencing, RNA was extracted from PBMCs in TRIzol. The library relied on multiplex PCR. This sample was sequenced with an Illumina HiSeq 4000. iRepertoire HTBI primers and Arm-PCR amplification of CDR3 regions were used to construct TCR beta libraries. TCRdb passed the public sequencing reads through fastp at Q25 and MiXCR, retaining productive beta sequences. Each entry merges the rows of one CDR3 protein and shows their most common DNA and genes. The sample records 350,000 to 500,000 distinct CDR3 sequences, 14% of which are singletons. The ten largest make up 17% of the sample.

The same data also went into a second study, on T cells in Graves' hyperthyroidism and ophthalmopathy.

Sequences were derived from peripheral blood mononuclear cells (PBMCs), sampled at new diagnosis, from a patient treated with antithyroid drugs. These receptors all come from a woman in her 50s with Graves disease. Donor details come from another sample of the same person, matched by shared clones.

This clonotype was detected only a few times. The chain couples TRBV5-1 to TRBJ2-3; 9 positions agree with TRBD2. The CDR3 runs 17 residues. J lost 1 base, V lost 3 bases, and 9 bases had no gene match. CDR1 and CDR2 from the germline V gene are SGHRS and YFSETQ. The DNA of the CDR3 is TGCGCCAGCAGCTCGATAGCGGGAGTACGGGGCACAGATACGCAGTATTTT. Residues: CASSSIAGVRGTDTQYF.

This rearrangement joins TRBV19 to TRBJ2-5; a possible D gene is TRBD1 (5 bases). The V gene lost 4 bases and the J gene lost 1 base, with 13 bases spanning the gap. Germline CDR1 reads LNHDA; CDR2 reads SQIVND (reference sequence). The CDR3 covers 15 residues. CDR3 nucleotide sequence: TGTGCCAGTAGTAGGACAAGTGGGGTCCAAGAGACCCAGTACTTC. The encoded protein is CASSRTSGVQETQYF.